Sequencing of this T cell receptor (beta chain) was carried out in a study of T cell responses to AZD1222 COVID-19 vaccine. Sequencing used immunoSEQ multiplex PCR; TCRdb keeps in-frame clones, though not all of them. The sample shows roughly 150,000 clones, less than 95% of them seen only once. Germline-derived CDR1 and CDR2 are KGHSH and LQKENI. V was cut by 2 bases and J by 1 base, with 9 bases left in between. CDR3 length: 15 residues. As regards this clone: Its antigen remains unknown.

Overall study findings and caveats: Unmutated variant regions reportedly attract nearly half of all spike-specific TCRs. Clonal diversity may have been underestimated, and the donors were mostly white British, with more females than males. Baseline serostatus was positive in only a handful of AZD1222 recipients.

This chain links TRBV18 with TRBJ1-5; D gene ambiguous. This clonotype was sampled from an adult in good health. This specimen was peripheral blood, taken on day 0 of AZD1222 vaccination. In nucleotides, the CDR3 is TGTGCCAGCTCACCAGAGGGATTAAGCAATCAGCCCCAGCATTTT. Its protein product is CASSPEGLSNQPQHF.